The clone carrying this T cell receptor beta chain was seen repeatedly, ten times or more. Its antigen is not identified. Roughly 9.8 milliliters of peripheral blood were drawn from each donor. The data stem from a study of blood T cells in healthy people across ages. Study findings and constraints: Strongly correlated with naive T cell percentage was TCR beta diversity.

A second roughly 6 to 11 cycle PCR used barcoded and J-beta primers. Sequencing of every sample gave 2.5 million or more CDR3-containing paired-end reads. TCRdb re-called the 5' RACE reads through MiXCR, storing one row per CDR3 protein. The table includes 1.5 million to 2 million distinct CDR3 sequences, roughly 30% detected once. This CDR3 contains 13 residues. V lost 5 bases, J lost 4 bases, and 12 bases lay in between. This clonotype was obtained from a woman aged 25 to 39 in good health. The chain joins TRBV12-3 or TRBV12-4 to TRBJ2-7; the D is unclear. The sample comprised blood. The CDR3 DNA reads as TGTGCCAGCAGTGTCGGGTATTCGTACGAGCAGTACTTC. This gives the protein CASSVGYSYEQYF.